This TCR beta chain is drawn from a study of blood T cell repertoires in COVID-19. About the study: Nucleic acid was either cDNA or gDNA, and it came from T cells, B-cell-depleted T cells, or PBMCs.

The method was immunoSEQ multiplex PCR; TCRdb's version includes in-frame clones alone and lacks a portion of them. The sample has 110,000 to 150,000 clones; 75% to 90% are singletons. CDR1 and CDR2 from the germline V gene are SGHRS and YFSETQ. The ends were cut back, 1 base at V and 8 bases at J, with 18 bases in the middle. The CDR3 consists of 15 residues. The gene calls are TRBV5-1 and TRBJ1-2; D might be TRBD1 (6 bases). This clonotype was sampled from a woman aged 55 to 70 with active COVID-19. The sample comprised peripheral blood. The CDR3 spells CASSLTPNSGGGYTF. The CDR3 DNA follows: TGCGCCAGCAGCTTGACCCCAAACAGTGGGGGCGGCTACACCTTC. Complete variable domain (other parts from reference TRBV5-1 and TRBJ1-2): KAGVTQTPRYLIKTRGQQVTLSCSPISGHRSVSWYQQTPGQGLQFLFEYFSETQRNKGNFPGRFSGRQFSNSRSEMNVSTLELGDSALYLCASSLTPNSGGGYTFGSGTRLTVV.